This T cell receptor beta chain emerged from a study of blood T cell repertoires in COVID-19 (dated by TCRdb to 2019 to 2021). Notes on the research overall: Samples covering the acute and convalescent phases of COVID-19 were provided by collaborators in the United States, Italy and Spain. Nearly every sample came with metadata listing a de-identified subject ID, COVID-19 status, age in years and sex. Where available, HLA class I and class II types were taken from metadata supplied by the sample provider and were not determined by assay-based typing. The dataset comprised deeply sampled blood TCRbeta repertoires from subjects exposed to, actively infected with, or recovered from COVID-19. The samples were drawn from the first 160 participants of the ongoing ImmuneRACE study and from roughly 1,300 subjects provided by 6 global collaborators. The repertoires were released in a freely available public database meant as a resource for research on the immune response to SARS-CoV-2. The material from the prospective study consisted of cDNA or gDNA derived from T cells, B-cell-depleted T cells, or PBMCs.

Based on the germline V gene, the CDR1 and CDR2 sequences are KGHSH and LQKENI. At the junction V is shortened by 3 bases and J by 7 bases, with 19 bases in between. The CDR3, cysteine through phenylalanine, is 16 amino acids long. Here the CDR3 DNA is all that survives: 48 bases in frame from base 1. TCRbeta CDR3 regions were amplified from genomic DNA using the immunoSEQ Assay, a bias-controlled multiplex PCR. In the paper's pipeline: Within the assay, amplification of reference gene primers was used to estimate how many nucleated cells each sample contained. To quantify the absolute abundance of each unique TCRbeta CDR3 rearrangement, sequence reads were collapsed and filtered. For each sample, productive Simpson clonality was calculated by taking the square root of Simpson's diversity index across productive rearrangements. In TCRdb, the immuneACCESS table is reduced to in-frame sequences with V and J assigned. These tables do not hold every clone; where another copy was compared, an unresolved V gene accounts for under half, and the others remain unexplained. V, J and clone size were drawn from that table, and D and trimming were deduced from the DNA. This sample is represented by hundreds of thousands of clones; about 83% of them were singletons. 1.3% of the sample comes from the top ten.

Comments on this clone: The clone's antigen remains unknown. The sample holds no much larger clone one base away, and base qualities are not on file.

At one collaborating source in Seattle, patients were enrolled during active infection and were followed longitudinally through the course of disease. Whole blood was collected in K2EDTA tubes by collaborating institutions according to the institutions' own protocols. For TCRbeta analysis, collaborators shipped samples in one of three forms: frozen whole blood, isolated PBMCs, or DNA extracted from either of those sample types. Study-wide findings and limitations: The quantity of clinical and demographic metadata differed by source and by participant and was supplied without curation.

This sequence uses TRBV18 and TRBJ2-1; TRBD1 is perhaps the D gene, given 5 matching bases. The sequence was collected from a woman in her 30s with COVID-19, enrolled during active disease. Input material: peripheral blood. CDR3 region: CASSPPGPSGLNEQFF. The nucleotides are TGTGCCAGCTCACCGCCAGGGCCGTCAGGGTTGAATGAGCAGTTCTTC. Where the CDR3 stops, the reference TRBV18 and TRBJ2-1 genes take over; the full variable domain is NAGVMQNPRHLVRRRGQEARLRCSPMKGHSHVYWYRQLPEEGLKFMVYLQKENIIDESGMPKERFSAEFPKEGPSILRIQQVVRGDSAAYFCASSPPGPSGLNEQFFGPGTRLTVL.